This T cell receptor (beta chain) appears in the sequencing data of a study of CD8+ T cells in alopecia areata. Study-level results: In patients, TCRs were shared less clearly than in mice, and HLA may possibly be involved. Across lesional scalp, and particularly alopecia totalis/universalis, clonality surpassed that of normal scalp.

Cell sorting was performed on pooled cutaneous lymph node cells with CD4, CD8alpha, NKG2D, NKG2ACE and other markers. Reverse transcription of extracted RNA yielded cDNA, which provided the sequencing template. This table comes from immunoSEQ multiplex PCR, and its TCRdb copy is limited to in-frame clones, with some not included. The sample shows 270,000 or so clones, no singletons; the ten largest hold 1.2%. This clone has only a few counts. Its target is not known. Gene names and germline refer to mouse. From the germline J gene comes the end of the CDR3, since the read stops 4 residues before it. The CDR3 is made up of 13 amino acids. Germline CDR1 reads NNHDY; CDR2 reads SYVADS.

The sequencing sample was made of CD4+ T cells sorted from a lymph node. The genes are TRBV13-3 and TRBJ2-7; 12 bases fit TRBD2. The TCR comes from a C3H/HeJ mouse with alopecia areata. Strain haplotype at MHC: H2-k. CDR3 sequence: CASKGLGGYEQYF. The covered CDR3 bases are TGTGCCAGCAAGGGACTGGGGGGATAT.